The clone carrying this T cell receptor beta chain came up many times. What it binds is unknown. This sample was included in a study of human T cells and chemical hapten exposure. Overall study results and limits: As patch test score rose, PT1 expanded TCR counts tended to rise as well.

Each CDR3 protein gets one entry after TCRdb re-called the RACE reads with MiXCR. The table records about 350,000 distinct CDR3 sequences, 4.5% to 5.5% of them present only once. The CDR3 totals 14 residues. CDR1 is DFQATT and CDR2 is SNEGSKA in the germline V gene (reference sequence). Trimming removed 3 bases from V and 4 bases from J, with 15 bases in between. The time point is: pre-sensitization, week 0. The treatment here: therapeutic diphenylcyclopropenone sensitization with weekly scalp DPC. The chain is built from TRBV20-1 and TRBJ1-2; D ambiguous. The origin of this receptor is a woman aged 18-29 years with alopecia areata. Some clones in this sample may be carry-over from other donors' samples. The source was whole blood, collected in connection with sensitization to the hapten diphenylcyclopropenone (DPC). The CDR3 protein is CSASKDGQIYGYTF. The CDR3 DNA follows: TGCAGTGCTAGTAAGGACGGCCAGATCTATGGCTACACCTTC.